Sequencing of this T cell receptor (beta chain) was carried out in a study of T cell responses to AZD1222 COVID-19 vaccine. The assay was immunoSEQ multiplex PCR, and TCRdb's table has in-frame clones only and misses some. The sample is made up of about 140,000 clones, and the top ten hold about 2% of it. The CDR3 runs 18 residues. Between the trimmed V and J ends, which lost 1 base and 0 bases, there was a span of 15 bases. Looked up from germline, CDR1 is LGHNA and CDR2 is YNFKEQ. Sequencing used peripheral blood. The TCR originated in an adult in good health. The chain has TRBV4-2 and TRBJ2-2; D is undetermined. CDR3 DNA sequence: TGTGCCAGCAGCCAAGCCTCCCTAGGGCGCACGAACACCGGGGAGCTGTTTTTT. Translating it yields CASSQASLGRTNTGELFF.